Presented here are 32 T cell receptor beta chains from one specimen sequenced in a study of OX40 agonist ivuxolimab in advanced cancers. Libraries came from the immunoSEQ multiplex PCR assay. TCRdb obtained this table from immuneACCESS and retained in-frame rearrangements with V and J assigned. These tables miss some clones; where compared with another copy, unresolved V genes account for less than half of the shortfall, and the remainder is unexplained. A total of about 67,000 clones appear in this sample, around 90% of them only once. The top ten hold around 0.31% of the sample. This specimen was CD4+ or CD8+ T cells sorted from blood, taken in a trial of the OX40 agonist ivuxolimab. All receptors come from an adult with an advanced solid tumor such as melanoma, head and neck, liver or kidney cancer.

V and J are TRBV2 and TRBJ1-1, with D maybe TRBD1 (5 bases). This CDR3 contains 15 residues. CDR1 and CDR2 from the germline V gene are SNHLY and FYNNEI. V gave up 5 bases and J gave up 1 base, with 14 bases separating them. In DNA, the CDR3 is TGTGCCAGCAGTAAAAGGGGCGACAGGAACACTGAAGCTTTCTTT. Translation gives CASSKRGDRNTEAFF.

This chain uses TRBV25-1 with TRBJ2-2; no definite D call. From germline, CDR1 is MGHDK and CDR2 SYGVNS. V was shortened by 1 base and J by 0 bases, with 6 bases between the two germline ends. CDR3 length equals 15 residues. The CDR3 nucleotides are TGTGCCAGCAGTGAATTTTTCTCGAACACCGGGGAGCTGTTTTTT. Protein product: CASSEFFSNTGELFF. Looking up the rest from reference TRBV25-1 and TRBJ2-2 gives the full variable domain: EADIYQTPRYLVIGTGKKITLECSQTMGHDKMYWYQQDPGMELHLIHYSYGVNSTEKGDLSSESTVSRIRTEHFPLTLESARPSHTSQYLCASSEFFSNTGELFFGEGSRLTVL.

The J gene is TRBJ2-5, the V gene TRBV7-6; D remains ambiguous. CDR3 size: 16 residues. Germline loops: CDR1 SGHVS, CDR2 FNYEAQ. V lost 1 base and J lost 1, with 13 bases in between. The CDR3 bases are TGTGCCAGCAGCTTAGTCAATAGCCCCACCCAAGAGACCCAGTACTTC. This sequence encodes CASSLVNSPTQETQYF.

The rearrangement links TRBV2 to TRBJ2-6, with unresolved D. The V gene lost 6 bases and the J gene lost 0 bases, with 12 bases spanning the gap. The CDR3 spans 16 residues. CDR1 SNHLY and CDR2 FYNNEI come from the germline V gene. This CDR3 reads CASRRGRVSGANVLTF. The DNA of the CDR3 is TGTGCCAGCAGGAGAGGACGGGTCTCTGGGGCCAACGTCCTGACTTTC. Together with reference TRBV2 and TRBJ2-6, the CDR3 gives the full variable domain: EPEVTQTPSHQVTQMGQEVILRCVPISNHLYFYWYRQILGQKVEFLVSFYNNEISEKSEIFDDQFSVERPDGSNFTLKIRSTKLEDSAMYFCASRRGRVSGANVLTFGAGSRLTVL.

V and J are TRBV9 and TRBJ2-1, with 8 positions matching TRBD2. V was clipped by 0 bases and J by 4 bases; unmatched bases: 3. Germline V gene data show CDR1 as SGDLS and CDR2 as YYNGEE. The CDR3 has 15 residues. The CDR3 is CASSVAGLAYNEQFF. CDR3 nucleotides: TGTGCCAGCAGCGTAGCAGGACTAGCTTACAATGAGCAGTTCTTC.

The gene calls are TRBV28 and TRBJ1-4, with a weak D call TRBD1 (5 bases). This CDR3 has 14 amino acids. Germline V gene sequence: CDR1 MDHEN, CDR2 SYDVKM. Trimming removed 6 bases at V and 0 bases at J, with 8 bases between. The CDR3 region has the DNA TGTGCCAGCAGCAGGGTTGCAACTAATGAAAAACTGTTTTTT. Translation gives CASSRVATNEKLFF.

The chain joins TRBV27 to TRBJ1-5; D perhaps matches TRBD1 (5 bases). From germline, CDR1 is MNHEY and CDR2 SMNVEV (reference sequence). V shed 7 bases and J shed 0 bases, with 22 bases lying between them. The CDR3 totals 18 residues. The CDR3 bases are TGTGCCAGCAATCCTGTAAGGGGACCCCGCTTTAGCAATCAGCCCCAGCATTTT. It is translated as CASNPVRGPRFSNQPQHF.

The rearrangement links TRBV9 to TRBJ2-3; TRBD2 matches at 11 bases. Losses at the gene ends were 0 bases for V and 3 bases for J; bases not matched to a gene: 6. Germline loops: CDR1 SGDLS, CDR2 YYNGEE. The CDR3 is made up of 17 amino acids. CDR3 amino acids: CASSVGSTSGTTDTQYF. The DNA for the CDR3 is TGTGCCAGCAGCGTAGGTTCGACTAGCGGGACTACAGATACGCAGTATTTT.

The CDR3 nucleotides read TGTGCCAGCAGCCAAGGCGCAGGGTGGGAAGAAAAACTGTTTTTT. Translating it yields CASSQGAGWEEKLFF. The chain is built from TRBV5-4 and TRBJ1-4; D may be TRBD1 (5 bases). With 4 bases removed from V and 8 bases from J, the gap between germline ends came to 18 bases. The CDR3 consists of 15 residues. Germline loops: CDR1 SGHNT, CDR2 YYREEE (reference sequence).

V is TRBV7-2 and J is TRBJ2-3; 7 nucleotides line up with TRBD1. The V and J ends lost 5 bases and 0 bases, in that order; junction bases with no gene match: 5. This CDR3 has 15 amino acids. Per germline, CDR1 SGHTA and CDR2 FQGNSA. The CDR3 DNA sequence: TGTGCCAGCAGCGCCCGACAGGGTAGCACAGATACGCAGTATTTT. It is translated as CASSARQGSTDTQYF.

This chain connects TRBV29-1 to TRBJ2-5; D is uncertain. Per germline, CDR1 SQVTM and CDR2 ANQGSEA. The CDR3 runs to 12 residues. V dropped 4 bases and J dropped 5 bases, with 11 bases sitting between them. The CDR3 reads CSVVVGRETQYF. The CDR3 DNA follows: TGCAGCGTTGTGGTTGGGCGGGAGACCCAGTACTTC.

This chain links TRBV6-6 with TRBJ1-2; tentatively, D is TRBD1 (6 bases). Trimming took 7 bases from V and 6 from J, leaving 18 bases between them. The CDR3 contains 14 residues. Germline loops: CDR1 MNHNY, CDR2 SVGAGI (reference sequence). CDR3 sequence reads: CASTQTQGGDGYTF. CDR3 sequence (DNA): TGTGCCAGCACCCAAACACAGGGAGGGGATGGCTACACCTTC.

The rearrangement joins TRBV6-1 to TRBJ2-3; D tentatively reads TRBD1 or TRBD2 (5 bases each). CDR1 is MNHNS and CDR2 is SASEGT in the germline V gene. Trimming stripped 3 bases from V and 2 bases from J, with 15 bases between. The CDR3 contains 16 residues. For the CDR3, the DNA is TGTGCCAGCAGTGATAGGGGACCCTCGATCACAGATACGCAGTATTTT. This translates into CASSDRGPSITDTQYF.

The rearrangement links TRBV5-1 to TRBJ2-1, with D tentatively TRBD2 (6 bases). CDR1 and CDR2 from the germline V gene are SGHRS and YFSETQ. Trimming pared 5 bases from V and 4 bases from J, leaving 13 bases between. The CDR3 has 14 amino acids. The CDR3 bases are TGCGCCAGCAGGGGACTGAGGGGTTACAATGAGCAGTTCTTC. Translating it yields CASRGLRGYNEQFF.

The V and J genes are TRBV2 and TRBJ1-1, with D possibly being TRBD1 (5 bases). Germline CDR1 and CDR2: SNHLY and FYNNEI. V gave up 7 bases and J gave up 8 bases, with 11 bases separating them. The CDR3 loop spans 11 amino acids. The CDR3 loop reads CASNEGAEAFF. The CDR3, as DNA: TGTGCCAGCAACGAAGGGGCAGAAGCTTTCTTT.

The chain links TRBV2 to TRBJ2-1, with 8 bases aligning to TRBD2. This CDR3 comprises 16 residues. The trim removed 6 bases at V and 1 base at J, leaving 8 bases unmatched. CDR1 is SNHLY and CDR2 is FYNNEI in the germline V gene. The CDR3 region is CASRFRAGGSYNEQFF. CDR3 DNA: TGTGCCAGCAGGTTTCGGGCGGGAGGTTCCTACAATGAGCAGTTCTTC.

The chain recombines TRBV19 with TRBJ2-3, with TRBD2 as a possible D gene (7 bases). V was trimmed by 5 bases and J by 1 base, leaving 16 bases between them. The germline V gene encodes CDR1 LNHDA and CDR2 SQIVND (reference sequence). The CDR3 spans 16 residues. In DNA form, the CDR3 reads TGTGCCAGTAGTGGGCTGAGGGGGGGCGGCACAGATACGCAGTATTTT. It codes for CASSGLRGGGTDTQYF.

This clone showed up just once. The V call is TRBV6-6, the J call TRBJ1-1, with TRBD1 identical over 8 bases. After removal of 1 base from V and 10 bases from J, the junction contained 2 bases not matched to a gene. CDR3 length: 12 amino acids. Looked up from germline, CDR1 is MNHNY and CDR2 is SVGAGI (reference sequence). CDR3 nucleotides: TGTGCCAGCAGTTACTTTGACAGGGGAGCTTTCTTT. This translates into CASSYFDRGAFF.

This clone was detected only a few times. The rearrangement links TRBV25-1 to TRBJ2-7; D call uncertain. V lost 4 bases, J lost 1 base, and 2 bases lay in between. Germline lookup yields CDR1 MGHDK and CDR2 SYGVNS. The CDR3 is 11 amino acids. CDR3 DNA sequence: TGTGCCAGCAGTGGGTCCTACGAGCAGTACTTC. It specifies CASSGSYEQYF.

The chain couples TRBV6-1 to TRBJ2-1; maybe TRBD1 (5 bases). The V end was cut by 4 bases, the J end by 4 bases, with 11 bases between. This CDR3 is built from 14 residues. The V gene's germline CDR1 is MNHNS and CDR2 SASEGT. Here the CDR3 DNA reads TGTGCCAGCAGTGGAAGACAGAGATACAATGAGCAGTTCTTC. Protein product: CASSGRQRYNEQFF.

The genes are TRBV5-1 and TRBJ2-2; TRBD1 matches 9 bases. Germline values: CDR1 SGHRS, CDR2 YFSETQ. The V gene end was trimmed by 5 bases and the J gene end by 7 bases; junction bases not matched to a gene: 12. This CDR3 spans 16 amino acids. As DNA, the CDR3 is TGCGCCAGCAGGAGGCGTCCGGGACAGGGTGACGGGGAGCTGTTTTTT. As protein: CASRRRPGQGDGELFF.

In nucleotides, the CDR3 is TGTGCCAGCAGCGACAGGGGGGTCACAGATACGCAGTATTTT. This sequence encodes CASSDRGVTDTQYF. V is TRBV25-1 and J is TRBJ2-3, with 9 bases matching TRBD1. Germline V lookup: CDR1 MGHDK, CDR2 SYGVNS. Trimming took 6 bases from V and 2 from J; bases not matched to a gene: 3. CDR3 size: 14 residues.

The V and J genes are TRBV5-1 and TRBJ1-4; D is unresolved. The V gene lost 2 bases and the J gene lost 5 bases, with 7 bases spanning the gap. The germline gives CDR1 SGHRS, CDR2 YFSETQ. This CDR3 is built from 13 residues. The CDR3 is CASSFTVNEKLFF. CDR3 in DNA: TGCGCCAGCAGCTTTACAGTGAATGAAAAACTGTTTTTT.

This chain links TRBV29-1 with TRBJ1-2; D is perhaps TRBD1 (5 bases). This CDR3 has 14 residues. The V and J ends lost 0 bases and 6 bases respectively, with 14 bases between them. Germline V gene data show CDR1 as SQVTM and CDR2 as ANQGSEA. The DNA for the CDR3 is TGCAGCGTTGAAGAGCCTGTTGGGGCGGATGGCTACACCTTC. The encoded protein is CSVEEPVGADGYTF.

The chain joins TRBV11-2 to TRBJ2-5, with D maybe TRBD2 (6 bases). The CDR3 is 15 residues long. CDR1 is SGHAT and CDR2 is FQNNGV in the germline V gene. Trimming pared 3 bases from V and 7 bases from J, leaving 18 bases between. For the CDR3, the DNA is TGTGCCAGCAGCTTTCCAAAGGGACTCGGAGGGACCCAGTACTTC. This codes for CASSFPKGLGGTQYF.

The V call is TRBV27, the J call TRBJ1-2; TRBD1 matches 8 bases. J gave up 3 bases and V 1 base, and 4 bases lay outside the gene matches. The CDR3 is made up of 15 amino acids. From germline, CDR1 is MNHEY and CDR2 SMNVEV (reference sequence). The DNA of the CDR3 is TGTGCCAGCAGTTTATTGGCGACAGGGGACTATGGCTACACCTTC. It codes for CASSLLATGDYGYTF.

The chain uses TRBV5-1 and TRBJ2-7, with D possibly being TRBD2 (5 bases). This CDR3 has 15 residues. Germline assignment: CDR1 SGHRS and CDR2 YFSETQ. V was cut by 0 bases and J by 3 bases, with 13 bases left in between. CDR3 nucleotides: TGCGCCAGCAGCTTGGACCTGTCGGGGAACTACGAGCAGTACTTC. It encodes CASSLDLSGNYEQYF.

The chain uses TRBV18 and TRBJ2-7, with a tentative D call TRBD2 (5 bases). V shed 1 base and J shed 7 bases, with 5 bases lying between them. Per germline, CDR1 KGHSH and CDR2 LQKENI. CDR3 size: 11 residues. In DNA form, the CDR3 reads TGTGCCAGCTCACCACGGGAGGAGCAGTACTTC. It specifies CASSPREEQYF. The full variable domain, its missing parts supplied by reference TRBV18 and TRBJ2-7, is NAGVMQNPRHLVRRRGQEARLRCSPMKGHSHVYWYRQLPEEGLKFMVYLQKENIIDESGMPKERFSAEFPKEGPSILRIQQVVRGDSAAYFCASSPREEQYFGPGTRLTVT.

The chain carries TRBV2 and TRBJ2-3, with 7 positions matching TRBD1. Germline V gene lookup returns CDR1 SNHLY and CDR2 FYNNEI. J lost 1 base, V lost 6 bases, and 4 bases had no gene match. The CDR3 length is 14 residues. The CDR3 coding sequence is TGTGCCAGCAGGTACGGGACAGGCACAGATACGCAGTATTTT. Translated: CASRYGTGTDTQYF.

This rearrangement joins TRBV18 to TRBJ1-5; no clear D. The CDR3 sequence is 15 residues long. V lost 3 bases to trimming and J lost 6 bases, with 15 bases between them. From germline, CDR1 is KGHSH and CDR2 LQKENI. This CDR3 is CASSPQIGGVQPQHF. CDR3 in DNA: TGTGCCAGCTCACCGCAGATCGGCGGTGTTCAGCCCCAGCATTTT.

The chain combines TRBV7-2 with TRBJ2-5; unclear D gene. There are 12 residues in the CDR3. The germline CDR1 and CDR2 sequences are SGHTA and FQGNSA. V was clipped by 4 bases and J by 7 bases, with 10 bases between them. The CDR3: CASSSLGGTQYF. For the CDR3, the DNA is TGTGCCAGCAGCTCACTTGGTGGGACCCAGTACTTC.

J is TRBJ1-5 and V is TRBV18; tentatively, D is TRBD1 (5 bases). Germline CDR1 and CDR2: KGHSH and LQKENI. This CDR3 is 14 amino acids long. The V end was cut by 6 bases, the J end by 4 bases, with 13 bases between. The CDR3 DNA is TGTGCCAGCTCTTTGGCCTGGGGGAATCAGCCCCAGCATTTT. It encodes CASSLAWGNQPQHF. Looking up the rest from reference TRBV18 and TRBJ1-5 gives the full variable domain: NAGVMQNPRHLVRRRGQEARLRCSPMKGHSHVYWYRQLPEEGLKFMVYLQKENIIDESGMPKERFSAEFPKEGPSILRIQQVVRGDSAAYFCASSLAWGNQPQHFGDGTRLSIL.